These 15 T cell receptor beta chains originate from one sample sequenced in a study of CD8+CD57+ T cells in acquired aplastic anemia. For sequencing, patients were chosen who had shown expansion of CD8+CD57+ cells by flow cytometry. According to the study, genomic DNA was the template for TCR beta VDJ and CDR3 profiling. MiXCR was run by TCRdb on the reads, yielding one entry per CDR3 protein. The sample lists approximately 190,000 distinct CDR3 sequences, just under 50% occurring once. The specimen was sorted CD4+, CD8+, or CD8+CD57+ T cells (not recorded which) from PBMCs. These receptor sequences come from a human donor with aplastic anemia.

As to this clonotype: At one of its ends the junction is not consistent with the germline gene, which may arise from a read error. DNA for the CDR3: TGTGCCAGTAGTATAAGGCTACCCGCAACTAATGAAGAACTGTTTTTT. It yields the protein CASSIRLPATNEELFF. The gene calls are TRBV19 and TRBJ1-4; D is unresolved. The germline gives CDR1 LNHDA, CDR2 SQIVND (reference sequence). This CDR3 is built from 16 residues.

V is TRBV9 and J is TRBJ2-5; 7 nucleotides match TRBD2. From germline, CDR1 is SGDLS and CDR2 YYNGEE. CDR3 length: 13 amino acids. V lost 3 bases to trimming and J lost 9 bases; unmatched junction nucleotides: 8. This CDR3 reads CASSARLAEAQYF. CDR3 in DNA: TGTGCCAGCAGCGCTAGGCTAGCGGAGGCCCAGTACTTC.

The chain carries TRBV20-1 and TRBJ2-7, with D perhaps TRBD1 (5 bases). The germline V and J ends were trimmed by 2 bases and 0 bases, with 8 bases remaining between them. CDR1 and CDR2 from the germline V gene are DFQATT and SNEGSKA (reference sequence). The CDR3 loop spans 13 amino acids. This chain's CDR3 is CSARRRDSYEQYF. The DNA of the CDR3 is TGCAGTGCTAGACGCAGGGACTCCTACGAGCAGTACTTC.

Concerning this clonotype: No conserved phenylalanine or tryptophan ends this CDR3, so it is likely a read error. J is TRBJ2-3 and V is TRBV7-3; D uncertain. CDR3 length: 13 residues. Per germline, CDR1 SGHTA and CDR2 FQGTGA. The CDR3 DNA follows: TGTACCAGCAGCTCTAGGGGCACAGATACGCAGTATCTT. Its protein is CTSSSRGTDTQYL.

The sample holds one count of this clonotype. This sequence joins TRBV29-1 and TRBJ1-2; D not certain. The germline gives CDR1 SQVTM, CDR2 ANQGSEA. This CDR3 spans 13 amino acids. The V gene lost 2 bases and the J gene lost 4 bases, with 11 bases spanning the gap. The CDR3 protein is CSVELIAIYGYTF. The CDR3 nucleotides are TGCAGCGTTGAATTGATAGCAATCTATGGCTACACCTTC.

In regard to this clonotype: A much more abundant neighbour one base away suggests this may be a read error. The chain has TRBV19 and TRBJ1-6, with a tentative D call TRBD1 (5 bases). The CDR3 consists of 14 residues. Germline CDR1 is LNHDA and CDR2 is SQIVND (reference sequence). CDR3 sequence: CASSIGQNRSPPHF. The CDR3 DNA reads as TGTGCCAGTAGTATAGGACAGAACCGTTCACCCCCCCACTTT.

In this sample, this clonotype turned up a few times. The CDR3 region has the DNA TGTGCCACCAGCTTACAGGGCCCCCGCTGGGACACTGAAGCTTTCTTT. It encodes CATSLQGPRWDTEAFF. V usage is TRBV15 and J usage is TRBJ1-1; tentative D call: TRBD1 (6 bases). V dropped 5 bases and J dropped 3 bases, with 19 bases sitting between them. In germline, CDR1 is LNHNV, CDR2 YYDKDF (reference sequence). The CDR3 extends over 16 amino acids.

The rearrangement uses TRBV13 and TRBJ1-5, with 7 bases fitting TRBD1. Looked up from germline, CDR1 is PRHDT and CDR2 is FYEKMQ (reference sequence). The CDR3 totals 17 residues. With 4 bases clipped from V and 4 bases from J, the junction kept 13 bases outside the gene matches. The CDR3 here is CASSSHFRDSENQPQHF. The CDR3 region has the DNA TGTGCCAGCAGCTCCCATTTCCGGGACAGCGAAAATCAGCCCCAGCATTTT.

The CDR3 sequence is CASSSPTEPNSPLHF. The CDR3, as DNA: TGTGCCAGCAGCTCCCCGACAGAACCTAATTCACCCCTCCACTTT. The chain is built from TRBV7-9 and TRBJ1-6, with a possible D match to TRBD1 (5 bases). CDR1 SEHNR and CDR2 FQNEAQ come from the germline V gene (reference sequence). There are 15 residues in the CDR3. Trimming stripped 4 bases from V and 6 bases from J, with 13 bases between.

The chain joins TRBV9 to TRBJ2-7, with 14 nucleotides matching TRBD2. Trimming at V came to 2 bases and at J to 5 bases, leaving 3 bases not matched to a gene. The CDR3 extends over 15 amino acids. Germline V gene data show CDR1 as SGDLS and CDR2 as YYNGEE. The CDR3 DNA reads TGTGCCAGCAGCGTTAGACTAGCGGGAGGGGACGAGCAGTACTTC. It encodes CASSVRLAGGDEQYF.

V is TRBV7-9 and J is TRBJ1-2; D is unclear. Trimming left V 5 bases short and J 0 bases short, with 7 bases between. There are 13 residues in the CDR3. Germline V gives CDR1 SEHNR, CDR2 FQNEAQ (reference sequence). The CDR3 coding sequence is TGTGCCAGCAGCGCCCGGACTAACTATGGCTACACCTTC. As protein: CASSARTNYGYTF.

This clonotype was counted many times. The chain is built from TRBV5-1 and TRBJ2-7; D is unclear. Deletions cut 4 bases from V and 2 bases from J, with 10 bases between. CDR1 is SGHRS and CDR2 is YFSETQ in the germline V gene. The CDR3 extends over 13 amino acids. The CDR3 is CASSDLTTYEQYF. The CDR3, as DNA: TGCGCCAGCAGCGACTTAACTACCTACGAGCAGTACTTC.

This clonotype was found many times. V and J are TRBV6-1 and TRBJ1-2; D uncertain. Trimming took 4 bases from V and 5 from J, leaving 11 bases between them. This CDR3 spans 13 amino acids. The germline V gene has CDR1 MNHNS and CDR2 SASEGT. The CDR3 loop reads CASSVVGVYGYTF. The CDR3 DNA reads TGTGCCAGCAGTGTAGTGGGCGTATATGGCTACACCTTC.

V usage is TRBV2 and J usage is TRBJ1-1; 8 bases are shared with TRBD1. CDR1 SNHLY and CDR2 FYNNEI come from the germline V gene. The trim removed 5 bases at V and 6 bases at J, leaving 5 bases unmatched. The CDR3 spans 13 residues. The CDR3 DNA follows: TGTGCCAGCAGTTTCCACAGGGGGGCTGAAGCTTTCTTT. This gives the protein CASSFHRGAEAFF.

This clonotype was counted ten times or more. CDR3 sequence reads: CSARPGQDISYEQYF. The CDR3 coding sequence is TGCAGTGCTAGACCCGGACAGGACATCTCCTACGAGCAGTACTTC. V and J are TRBV20-1 and TRBJ2-7; 7 bases fit TRBD1. This CDR3 has 15 amino acids. CDR1 DFQATT and CDR2 SNEGSKA come from the germline V gene (reference sequence). V lost 2 bases, J lost 0 bases, and 7 bases stayed unmatched.